The clone carrying this TCR beta chain was observed a single time. Sequencing was performed with immunoSEQ multiplex PCR; in TCRdb, only in-frame clones are kept and a portion is missing. This sample carries about 36,000 clones, roughly 92% of them seen once, and the ten largest clones take around 0.45%. The CDR3 sequence is 14 residues long. Germline values: CDR1 SNHLY, CDR2 FYNNEI. The junction had 6 bases not matched to a gene; V was cut back by 4 bases and J by 6 bases. The sample belongs to a study of T cell changes during pregnancy in multiple sclerosis. The sequence came from a female donor in good health, enrolled as a control in a pregnancy study. The chain couples TRBV2 to TRBJ2-4; 7 bases are shared with TRBD1. Sequencing used CD4+ T cells from peripheral blood mononuclear cells, obtained in the third trimester of pregnancy. The CDR3 region is CASSGQGFGNIQYF. The CDR3 nucleotides read TGTGCCAGCAGTGGACAGGGATTCGGAAACATTCAGTACTTC.